The 13 T cell receptor beta chains reported below all come from one sample, sequenced in a study of blood T cell repertoires in COVID-19. Generated by immunoSEQ multiplex PCR, the TCRdb table keeps only in-frame clones and is missing some. This sample carries about 250,000 clones, 80% to 90% of them seen once, and the ten largest clones take about 6.9%. The sequencing sample was made of PBMCs or T cells enriched from blood (not recorded which). The receptors were gathered from a woman aged 50 to 60 who had been exposed to COVID-19.

On this clone itself: The same CDR3 can be traced to other DNA sequences in this sample. The chain carries TRBV2 and TRBJ1-1, with TRBD1 as a possible D gene (6 bases). The CDR3 has 14 residues. Germline V lookup: CDR1 SNHLY, CDR2 FYNNEI. V lost 1 base and J lost 4, with 10 bases in between. CDR3 in DNA: TGTGCCAGCAGTGAAGGGCAGGGGCGCACTGAAGCTTTCTTT. Protein sequence: CASSEGQGRTEAFF.

The chain recombines TRBV11-2 with TRBJ1-5; D is possibly TRBD1 (5 bases). Trimming removed 1 base at V and 7 bases at J, with 8 bases between. Germline CDR1 is SGHAT and CDR2 is FQNNGV. The CDR3 runs 13 residues. This CDR3 is CASSLGREQPQHF. CDR3 nucleotide sequence: TGTGCCAGCAGCTTAGGCAGGGAACAGCCCCAGCATTTT.

V and J are TRBV2 and TRBJ2-1, with 10 positions matching TRBD2. The CDR3 contains 15 residues. CDR1 SNHLY and CDR2 FYNNEI come from the germline V gene. With 6 bases clipped from V and 7 bases from J, the junction kept 9 bases outside the gene matches. CDR3: CASSLSGGKTNEQFF. CDR3 bases: TGTGCCAGCAGCCTTAGCGGGGGGAAGACGAATGAGCAGTTCTTC. The complete variable domain, with remaining parts taken from reference TRBV2 and TRBJ2-1, reads EPEVTQTPSHQVTQMGQEVILRCVPISNHLYFYWYRQILGQKVEFLVSFYNNEISEKSEIFDDQFSVERPDGSNFTLKIRSTKLEDSAMYFCASSLSGGKTNEQFFGPGTRLTVL.

The genes are TRBV7-8 and TRBJ2-2; 12 positions match TRBD2. After removal of 4 bases from V and 6 bases from J, the junction contained 12 bases not matched to a gene. Germline CDR1 is SGHVS and CDR2 is FQNEAQ. The length of the CDR3 is 18 residues. The CDR3 here is CASSSPRLAGVHAGELFF. Here the CDR3 DNA reads TGTGCCAGCAGCTCCCCACGACTAGCGGGGGTTCACGCCGGGGAGCTGTTTTTT. The full variable domain, completed using reference TRBV7-8 and TRBJ2-2, is GAGVSQSPRYKVAKRGQDVALRCDPISGHVSLFWYQQALGQGPEFLTYFQNEAQLDKSGLPSDRFFAERPEGSVSTLKIQRTQQEDSAVYLCASSSPRLAGVHAGELFFGEGSRLTVL.

This chain joins TRBV6-5 and TRBJ1-1; the D is unclear. V shed 6 bases and J shed 0 bases, with 5 bases lying between them. The CDR3 runs 12 residues. Germline V gene lookup returns CDR1 MNHEY and CDR2 SVGAGI. CDR3 in amino acids: CASSQMNTEAFF. CDR3 DNA: TGTGCCAGCAGCCAGATGAACACTGAAGCTTTCTTT.

The J gene is TRBJ1-5, the V gene TRBV18, with no clear D. The CDR3 sequence is 14 residues long. Deletions cut 2 bases from V and 1 base from J, with 6 bases between. The germline CDR1 and CDR2 sequences are KGHSH and LQKENI. CDR3 sequence: CASSPTRSNQPQHF. CDR3 DNA: TGTGCCAGCTCACCAACTCGGAGCAATCAGCCCCAGCATTTT. Filled out from reference TRBV18 and TRBJ1-5, the complete variable domain reads NAGVMQNPRHLVRRRGQEARLRCSPMKGHSHVYWYRQLPEEGLKFMVYLQKENIIDESGMPKERFSAEFPKEGPSILRIQQVVRGDSAAYFCASSPTRSNQPQHFGDGTRLSIL.

V and J are TRBV28 and TRBJ1-2; 7 bases line up with TRBD1. In germline, CDR1 is MDHEN, CDR2 SYDVKM. V was pared by 6 bases and J by 7 bases, with 5 bases of the junction left unmatched. The CDR3 has 12 amino acids. CDR3 sequence (DNA): TGTGCCAGCAGCAAAGGGGGCGTTGGCTACACCTTC. Amino acids: CASSKGGVGYTF.

J is TRBJ1-2 and V is TRBV6-5; D unclear. CDR3 length: 13 amino acids. V dropped 6 bases and J dropped 4 bases, with 12 bases sitting between them. CDR1 and CDR2 (germline): MNHEY, SVGAGI. The CDR3, as DNA: TGTGCCAGCAGGAACGGGGTATCCTATGGCTACACCTTC. It specifies CASRNGVSYGYTF.

This chain connects TRBV4-3 to TRBJ1-2; D call uncertain. Trimming pared 0 bases from V and 4 bases from J, leaving 12 bases between. Per germline, CDR1 LGHNA and CDR2 YSLEER. This CDR3 is built from 15 residues. CDR3 loop: CASSQDSIQTYGYTF. CDR3 coding DNA: TGCGCCAGCAGCCAAGATTCTATACAGACCTATGGCTACACCTTC.

The V and J genes are TRBV5-5 and TRBJ2-7; perhaps TRBD1 as D (5 bases). The CDR3 runs to 18 residues. Germline V lookup: CDR1 SGHKS, CDR2 YYEKEE (reference sequence). V dropped 1 base and J dropped 5 bases, with 25 bases sitting between them. The CDR3 sequence: CASSLLGLLSTVLDEQYF. As DNA, the CDR3 is TGTGCCAGCAGCTTGCTCGGGCTCCTATCGACAGTGCTCGACGAGCAGTACTTC.

The chain is built from TRBV6-5 and TRBJ1-1, with TRBD1 matching 9 bases. V was clipped by 7 bases and J by 9 bases; unmatched bases: 6. Germline V CDR1 and CDR2: MNHEY, SVGAGI. The CDR3 is 12 residues long. CDR3 region: CASKRDREKAFF. The CDR3 nucleotides are TGTGCCAGCAAGAGGGACAGGGAGAAAGCTTTCTTT.

This chain links TRBV4-1 with TRBJ2-1; 12 bases agree with TRBD2. The CDR3 is 17 amino acids. V lost 0 bases, J lost 7 bases, and 7 bases stayed unmatched. The V gene's germline CDR1 is MGHRA and CDR2 YSYEKL. Here the CDR3 reads CASSQDLTSGGMNEQFF. The CDR3 region has the DNA TGCGCCAGCAGCCAAGATCTTACTAGCGGGGGGATGAATGAGCAGTTCTTC.

V gene TRBV3-1 (or the pseudogene TRBV3-2) combines with J gene TRBJ1-1; D gene unclear. V lost 0 bases, J lost 3 bases, and 5 bases lay in between. Germline V gene sequence: CDR1 LGHDT, CDR2 YNNKEL (reference sequence). This CDR3 is built from 13 residues. This chain's CDR3 is CASSQDIDTEAFF. CDR3 nucleotide sequence: TGTGCCAGCAGCCAAGACATAGACACTGAAGCTTTCTTT.